The TCR beta chain under discussion was sequenced for a study of blood T cells in healthy people across ages. With a J-beta primer mix and a sample-barcoded 5' primer, a second PCR ran about 7 to 12 cycles. Each CDR3 protein is one row after TCRdb ran MiXCR on the 5' RACE reads. The sample includes fewer than 700,000 distinct CDR3 sequences, about 45% seen only once; the top ten take under 30%. This clonotype showed up just a few times. Its cognate antigen is unknown. Approximately 9 milliliters of peripheral blood were drawn from each donor into EDTA-treated tubes. Samples each yielded at least 6 micrograms of total RNA. Overall study findings and caveats: Fewer expanded clones and more diversity marked long-lived versus aged donors. In these data, TCR beta diversity tracked strongly with naive T cell percentage.

V shed 4 bases and J shed 1 base, with 12 bases lying between them. CDR1 is DFQATT, CDR2 SNEGSKA, per germline (reference sequence). The CDR3 covers 14 residues. What was sequenced was blood. The receptor comes from a man at least 80 years old in good health. The genes are TRBV20-1 and TRBJ2-3, with D possibly being TRBD2 (5 bases). CDR3 residues: CSAKRDYGTDTQYF. CDR3 DNA sequence: TGCAGTGCTAAAAGAGACTATGGCACAGATACGCAGTATTTT.